This paragraph covers one T cell receptor beta chain sequence. The data are from a study of cytomegalovirus exposure and HLA in healthy donors. Use of 60 Vbeta and 13 Jbeta primers characterized the PCR. Using immunoSEQ multiplex PCR, the repertoire was profiled, and TCRdb retains in-frame clones only, with some absent. The table lists over 55,000 clones. The trim removed 7 bases at V and 2 bases at J, leaving 3 bases unmatched. Germline loops: CDR1 ENHRY, CDR2 SYGVKD. This CDR3 is built from 13 residues. Material: PBMCs. This rearrangement joins TRBV10-3 to TRBJ2-7; 9 bases align to TRBD1. This TCR came from a male donor in good health and CMV-seronegative. The CDR3: CAIKGQGTYEQYF. The CDR3 coding sequence is TGTGCCATCAAGGGACAGGGAACCTACGAGCAGTACTTC.